These T cell receptor beta chains were read from a single sample in a study of blood T cell repertoires in COVID-19. TCRdb keeps only in-frame clones here, not all; method: immunoSEQ multiplex PCR. The data show 60,000 to 85,000 clones, with 75% to 95% seen just once and approximately 7% held by the top ten. Material: peripheral blood. These receptors originate from a man aged 35-49 years with COVID-19, enrolled during active disease. CDR3s leave out the opening cysteine and the closing phenylalanine or tryptophan. Fields, in order: J gene, V gene, D gene, CDR3 protein. The D gene is left open where the match is weak.

>TRBJ1-1|TRBV19|NA
ASSEGGNTEAF
>TRBJ2-6|TRBV19|NA
ASSPGAGANVLT
>TRBJ1-4|TRBV11-2|NA
ASSPGLGEKLF
>TRBJ2-5|TRBV21-1|NA
ASSKDRGDKGLETQY
>TRBJ2-7|TRBV29-1|NA
SVRGILSSYEQY
>TRBJ1-1|TRBV6-5|NA
ASSSGGGLYTEAF
>TRBJ2-4|TRBV5-8|TRBD1
ASSLASGGFNIQY
>TRBJ2-2|TRBV3-1/TRBV3-2|TRBD2
ASSQEASGVTGELF
>TRBJ1-2|TRBV6-5|NA
ASRDQGSYGYT
>TRBJ2-7|TRBV18|NA
ASSPWGREQY
>TRBJ1-3|TRBV9|TRBD1
ASSVQGALGNTIY
>TRBJ2-3|TRBV5-1|TRBD2
ASSLGFGGGLTDTQY
>TRBJ2-5|TRBV5-6|NA
ASSLVLAEETQY
>TRBJ1-5|TRBV28|TRBD1
ASRPGQGSYQPQH
>TRBJ2-7|TRBV30|TRBD1
AWSRAGGIPEQY
>TRBJ2-2|TRBV4-1|TRBD1
ASSHGTGKPGELF
>TRBJ1-6|TRBV27|NA
ASSRQSYNSPLH
>TRBJ1-1|TRBV30|NA
AWGLGAMNTEAF
>TRBJ1-1|TRBV25-1|TRBD1
ASSPATLGQLNTEAF
>TRBJ2-3|TRBV5-6|TRBD1
ASSSRDRGWTDTQY
>TRBJ1-1|TRBV5-8|NA
ASSPRENTEAF
>TRBJ1-1|TRBV7-6|TRBD1
ASSLYRGQEAF
>TRBJ2-6|TRBV5-1|NA
ASSLPGAGANVLT
>TRBJ2-7|TRBV18|NA
ASSPPFQGKNEQY
>TRBJ2-7|TRBV7-8|TRBD2
ASSPERGHSYEQY
>TRBJ1-1|TRBV7-8|TRBD1
ASSATGLIAEAF
>TRBJ2-3|TRBV13|NA
ASSSREAQY
>TRBJ2-5|TRBV7-2|NA
ASRPGGGGETQY
>TRBJ2-7|TRBV19|NA
ASRNVGEQY
>TRBJ2-5|TRBV10-1|TRBD2
ASSAGGQETQY
>TRBJ1-2|TRBV19|NA
ASSTTEKYGYT
>TRBJ1-2|TRBV18|TRBD1
ASSPQGGEDGYT
>TRBJ1-1|TRBV2|NA
ASSEVTTFSEAF
>TRBJ2-3|TRBV10-1|NA
ASSESSGLGLTDTQY
>TRBJ1-1|TRBV6-5|NA
ASSSGGRPEAF
>TRBJ1-6|TRBV5-6|NA
ASSLGAGNSPLH
>TRBJ1-2|TRBV5-4|TRBD1
ASSLETGGGYT
>TRBJ2-2|TRBV30|TRBD2
AQRGNTGELF
>TRBJ2-1|TRBV30|NA
AWDPGLLNNEQF
>TRBJ1-2|TRBV28|TRBD1
ASSPPDRVGYT
>TRBJ1-1|TRBV12-5|NA
ASGLVVGGSEAF
>TRBJ2-7|TRBV5-4|NA
ASSLDPGSYEQY
>TRBJ1-4|TRBV5-6|NA
ASSLVSLSSGKLF
>TRBJ2-2|TRBV20-1|NA
SASFPAGELF
>TRBJ2-5|TRBV28|TRBD2
ASSLASGGLRETQY
>TRBJ1-6|TRBV12-5|TRBD1
ASGGQGMPNSPLH
>TRBJ1-3|TRBV5-1|NA
ASSPVQGSGNTIY
>TRBJ2-3|TRBV10-1|TRBD2
ASSQSIGTSGLDTQY
>TRBJ2-3|TRBV30|TRBD2
AWSEAGATDTQY
>TRBJ2-3|TRBV6-5|TRBD2
ASTHGRGGRDTQY